Below, 16 T cell receptor beta chains from the same sample are listed, as sequenced in a study of T cell responses to AZD1222 COVID-19 vaccine. Data came from immunoSEQ multiplex PCR; TCRdb stores just in-frame clones and leaves some out. This sample has fewer than 150,000 clones, with 89% found just once. The sample was peripheral blood, taken on day 0 of AZD1222 vaccination. All receptors come from an adult in good health.

V gene TRBV7-2 combines with J gene TRBJ1-6; D uncertain. The germline V gene encodes CDR1 SGHTA and CDR2 FQGNSA. This CDR3 region has 14 residues. V lost 7 bases and J 6 bases, leaving 13 bases between the germline ends. In DNA form, the CDR3 reads TGTGCCAGCAACGCACATCTTGCTAATTCACCCCTCCACTTT. Amino acids: CASNAHLANSPLHF.

The V gene is TRBV6-2 or TRBV6-3, the J gene TRBJ2-1, with TRBD2 identical over 8 bases. CDR1 MNHEY and CDR2 SVGEGT come from the germline V gene. This CDR3 comprises 17 residues. Trimming cost V 6 bases and J 9 bases; bases outside gene matches: 19. The CDR3 protein is CASSPTPQAGASGEQFF. The CDR3 nucleotides read TGTGCCAGCAGCCCTACACCCCAAGCGGGAGCTTCCGGTGAGCAGTTCTTC.

About this clone: At one of its ends the junction is not consistent with the germline gene, which may arise from a read error. The rearrangement joins TRBV30 to TRBJ2-7; D is perhaps TRBD1 or TRBD2 (6 bases each). Germline V gene data show CDR1 as GTSNPN and CDR2 as SVGIG (reference sequence). The CDR3 consists of 11 residues. The CDR3 DNA sequence: TGTGCCTGGACCTTAGGGGGGAAACACCTTTTC. This sequence encodes CAWTLGGKHLF. Full variable domain (rest looked up from reference TRBV30 and TRBJ2-7): SQTIHQWPATLVQPVGSPLSLECTVEGTSNPNLYWYRQAAGRGLQLLFYSVGIGQISSEVPQNLSASRPQDRQFILSSKKLLLSDSGFYLCAWTLGGKHLFGPGTRLTVT.

This sequence joins TRBV28 and TRBJ1-5, with D uncertain. From germline, CDR1 is MDHEN and CDR2 SYDVKM. V lost 6 bases and J 0 bases, leaving 6 bases between the germline ends. This CDR3 contains 13 residues. The DNA of the CDR3 is TGTGCCAGCAGACTCTATAGCAATCAGCCCCAGCATTTT. This sequence encodes CASRLYSNQPQHF.

V is TRBV7-7 and J is TRBJ2-5; D is unclear. Germline V gene lookup returns CDR1 SSHAT and CDR2 FNYEAQ (reference sequence). V gave up 4 bases and J gave up 4 bases, with 13 bases separating them. This CDR3 is 14 amino acids long. The CDR3 coding sequence is TGTGCCAGCAGCTCTTTTGGTGCAACAGAGACCCAGTACTTC. Amino acids: CASSSFGATETQYF.

The chain joins TRBV28 to TRBJ1-6; D unclear. Between the trimmed V and J ends, which lost 7 bases and 9 bases, there was a span of 10 bases. The germline CDR1 and CDR2 sequences are MDHEN and SYDVKM. The CDR3 has 12 amino acids. CDR3 loop: CASTSEPSPLHF. Written as DNA, the CDR3 is TGTGCCAGCACCTCAGAGCCTTCACCCCTCCACTTT.

The table lists this clone with many counts. The chain combines TRBV2 with TRBJ2-7; D possibly uses TRBD1 or TRBD2 (5 bases each). Per the germline V gene, CDR1 is SNHLY and CDR2 is FYNNEI. Trimming removed 2 bases at V and 4 bases at J, with 12 bases between. This CDR3 has 14 residues. CDR3 nucleotides: TGTGCCAGCAGTGAACGAGGGGCAGTGTACGAGCAGTACTTC. The encoded protein is CASSERGAVYEQYF.

The chain recombines TRBV6-5 with TRBJ1-5, with 8 bases fitting TRBD1. The J segment lost 2 bases and the V segment lost 6 bases, leaving 6 bases of the junction unmatched. There are 15 residues in the CDR3. CDR1 and CDR2 from the germline V gene are MNHEY and SVGAGI. In nucleotides, the CDR3 is TGTGCCAGCAGCACCACAGGGGGTGGCAATCAGCCCCAGCATTTT. It translates to CASSTTGGGNQPQHF.

V gene TRBV5-1 combines with J gene TRBJ1-2; 7 bases agree with TRBD1. Germline CDR1 is SGHRS and CDR2 is YFSETQ. V was clipped by 3 bases and J by 8 bases; unmatched bases: 4. The CDR3 loop spans 12 amino acids. CDR3 protein: CASSSDRVGYTF. Here the CDR3 DNA reads TGCGCCAGCAGCTCCGACAGGGTCGGCTACACCTTC.

This sequence joins TRBV6-5 and TRBJ2-3; D gene uncertain. In germline, CDR1 is MNHEY, CDR2 SVGAGI. The CDR3 is made up of 15 amino acids. With 6 bases removed from V and 4 bases from J, the gap between germline ends came to 17 bases. The CDR3 region has the DNA TGTGCCAGCAGGAGTGACTTCTGGCCCGCAGATACGCAGTATTTT. This encodes CASRSDFWPADTQYF.

This chain joins TRBV18 and TRBJ1-3; D is unresolved. The germline V gene encodes CDR1 KGHSH and CDR2 LQKENI. V was trimmed by 4 bases and J by 0 bases, leaving 7 bases between them. This CDR3 is 14 amino acids long. The CDR3 nucleotides read TGTGCCAGCTCACAGGACGTCTCTGGAAACACCATATATTTT. Its translation: CASSQDVSGNTIYF.

The V call is TRBV2, the J call TRBJ2-5, with 7 nucleotides matching TRBD2. This CDR3 comprises 13 residues. V lost 6 bases to trimming and J lost 5 bases; unmatched junction nucleotides: 6. In germline, CDR1 is SNHLY, CDR2 FYNNEI. Here the CDR3 reads CASSERGGETQYF. Here the CDR3 DNA reads TGTGCCAGCAGCGAGAGGGGAGGGGAGACCCAGTACTTC.

This rearrangement joins TRBV2 to TRBJ1-5; D remains ambiguous. Trimming cost V 9 bases and J 0 bases, with 9 bases left between them. The CDR3 runs 13 residues. CDR1 and CDR2 from the germline V gene are SNHLY and FYNNEI. CDR3 sequence reads: CASLQYSNQPQHF. CDR3 DNA sequence: TGTGCCAGTTTACAGTATAGCAATCAGCCCCAGCATTTT.

This rearrangement joins TRBV29-1 to TRBJ2-2; the D is unclear. The CDR3 length is 15 residues. Trimming left V 7 bases short and J 4 bases short, with 19 bases between. Looked up from germline, CDR1 is SQVTM and CDR2 is ANQGSEA. The CDR3 coding sequence is TGCAGCGCCCCAGGTCAAACGGACGGCACCGGGGAGCTGTTTTTT. This sequence encodes CSAPGQTDGTGELFF.

This chain joins TRBV11-2 and TRBJ2-3; 8 bases are shared with TRBD1. The CDR3 loop spans 16 amino acids. The V gene's germline CDR1 is SGHAT and CDR2 FQNNGV. Trimming took 5 bases from V and 3 from J; bases not matched to a gene: 10. The DNA for the CDR3 is TGTGCCAGCAGCCCAACCCGGACAGGGCGGACAGATACGCAGTATTTT. Translation gives CASSPTRTGRTDTQYF.

The V gene is TRBV7-8, the J gene TRBJ1-5; 8 bases match TRBD1. V was clipped by 3 bases and J by 4 bases; unmatched bases: 5. The CDR3 totals 15 residues. Germline V gene data show CDR1 as SGHVS and CDR2 as FQNEAQ. CDR3 sequence reads: CASSLARQGNQPQHF. In DNA, the CDR3 is TGTGCCAGCAGCTTGGCGAGACAGGGGAATCAGCCCCAGCATTTT.